This entry is about one T cell receptor (beta chain). Profiled with immunoSEQ multiplex PCR; TCRdb holds only in-frame clones, not every one. The sample lists about 90,000 clones; roughly 89% were seen once. The CDR3 is 15 residues long. Germline V gene sequence: CDR1 SGHNT, CDR2 YYREEE (reference sequence). Trimming removed 5 bases at V and 3 bases at J, with 17 bases between. This specimen comes from a study of OX40 agonist ivuxolimab in advanced cancers. The sample was CD4+ or CD8+ T cells sorted from blood, taken in a trial of the OX40 agonist ivuxolimab. J is TRBJ1-2 and V is TRBV5-4; D unresolved. The TCR was taken from an adult with an advanced solid tumor such as melanoma, head and neck, liver or kidney cancer. The CDR3 region has the DNA TGTGCCAGCAGTCCCCCTCCGGGGTTCGACTATGGCTACACCTTC. Residues: CASSPPPGFDYGYTF.